The 22 T cell receptor beta chains presented below share a single source sample, sequenced in a study of blood T cell repertoires in COVID-19. This table comes from immunoSEQ multiplex PCR, and its TCRdb copy is limited to in-frame clones, with some not included. This repertoire shows 300,000 to 350,000 clones, roughly 87% found once; its top ten account for less than 5%. Sequenced input: peripheral blood. The receptors here all came from a woman aged 60-70 years with COVID-19, enrolled during active disease.

Only one count was recorded for this clone. CDR3 nucleotide sequence: TGTGCCAGCAGCCACTTGGGGGGGAGTGAAAAACTGTTTTTT. Protein product: CASSHLGGSEKLFF. This rearrangement joins TRBV3-1 (or the pseudogene TRBV3-2) to TRBJ1-4; D may be TRBD1 (5 bases). The CDR3 loop spans 14 amino acids. V was cut by 3 bases and J by 7 bases, with 12 bases left in between. CDR1 and CDR2 (germline): LGHDT, YNNKEL (reference sequence).

The chain recombines TRBV11-2 with TRBJ2-3; 7 bases are shared with TRBD1. Losses at the gene ends were 5 bases for V and 2 bases for J; bases not matched to a gene: 10. The germline V gene has CDR1 SGHAT and CDR2 FQNNGV. CDR3 length: 16 amino acids. In DNA, the CDR3 is TGTGCCAGCAGCCCAAGGGGGACAGTTCCCACAGATACGCAGTATTTT. It encodes CASSPRGTVPTDTQYF.

This sequence joins TRBV3-1 (or the pseudogene TRBV3-2) and TRBJ1-1, with 10 bases that match TRBD1. In germline, CDR1 is LGHDT, CDR2 YNNKEL (reference sequence). Trimming took 0 bases from V and 2 from J; bases not matched to a gene: 6. This CDR3 has 17 residues. CDR3 sequence (DNA): TGTGCCAGCAGCCAAGAAGGGACAGGGGCCTTCAACACTGAAGCTTTCTTT. Its protein product is CASSQEGTGAFNTEAFF.

V is TRBV28 and J is TRBJ1-5; 8 bases align to TRBD1. The CDR3 extends over 13 amino acids. V was clipped by 7 bases and J by 9 bases; unmatched bases: 8. Germline lookup yields CDR1 MDHEN and CDR2 SYDVKM. The CDR3: CASTGQGSRPQHF. In nucleotides, the CDR3 is TGTGCCAGCACCGGACAGGGCTCGCGGCCCCAGCATTTT.

The V call is TRBV5-6, the J call TRBJ2-2; D not resolved. V was pared by 0 bases and J by 3 bases, with 9 bases between. The germline V gene has CDR1 SGHDT and CDR2 YYEEEE. The CDR3 is made up of 15 amino acids. CDR3 sequence reads: CASSLGQPYTGELFF. The DNA for the CDR3 is TGTGCCAGCAGCTTGGGACAACCCTACACCGGGGAGCTGTTTTTT. The full variable domain, with the rest looked up from reference TRBV5-6 and TRBJ2-2, is DAGVTQSPTHLIKTRGQQVTLRCSPKSGHDTVSWYQQALGQGPQFIFQYYEEEERQRGNFPDRFSGHQFPNYSSELNVNALLLGDSALYLCASSLGQPYTGELFFGEGSRLTVL.

This clone appeared a single time. Other DNA sequences within the sample encode an identical CDR3. The chain carries TRBV5-1 and TRBJ2-3, with a possible D match to TRBD1 (6 bases). Deletions cut 4 bases from V and 0 bases from J, with 12 bases between. The CDR3 runs to 15 residues. Germline lookup yields CDR1 SGHRS and CDR2 YFSETQ. The CDR3 loop reads CASSLGTPSTDTQYF. As DNA, the CDR3 is TGCGCCAGCAGCCTCGGGACACCCAGCACAGATACGCAGTATTTT. Full variable domain (outside the CDR3, taken from reference TRBV5-1 and TRBJ2-3): KAGVTQTPRYLIKTRGQQVTLSCSPISGHRSVSWYQQTPGQGLQFLFEYFSETQRNKGNFPGRFSGRQFSNSRSEMNVSTLELGDSALYLCASSLGTPSTDTQYFGPGTRLTVL.

V gene TRBV6-1 combines with J gene TRBJ1-2; 8 positions match TRBD1. The V gene's germline CDR1 is MNHNS and CDR2 SASEGT. J was trimmed by 2 bases and V by 3 bases; bases with no gene match: 14. This CDR3 is built from 18 residues. The CDR3 nucleotides are TGTGCCAGCAGTGACCCCCAGGACAGGGCCTCAAGAAACTATGGCTACACCTTC. Translated: CASSDPQDRASRNYGYTF.

The chain employs TRBV6-1 and TRBJ1-5; the D gene is possibly TRBD1 (5 bases). CDR1 MNHNS and CDR2 SASEGT come from the germline V gene. The V and J ends lost 3 bases and 7 bases respectively, with 13 bases between them. The CDR3 spans 14 residues. The DNA of the CDR3 is TGTGCCAGCAGTGAGATGGGGCTAGAGCAGCCCCAGCATTTT. It encodes CASSEMGLEQPQHF.

The chain employs TRBV19 and TRBJ1-1; maybe TRBD1 (6 bases). Germline CDR1 reads LNHDA; CDR2 reads SQIVND (reference sequence). The CDR3 runs 15 residues. Trimming took 4 bases from V and 1 from J, leaving 13 bases between them. The CDR3 loop reads CASSRTGTQNTEAFF. The CDR3 DNA sequence: TGTGCCAGTAGTAGGACGGGGACACAGAACACTGAAGCTTTCTTT.

The V and J genes are TRBV19 and TRBJ1-1, with 7 nucleotides matching TRBD1. The V gene's germline CDR1 is LNHDA and CDR2 SQIVND (reference sequence). The CDR3 is 13 residues long. The junction had 5 bases not matched to a gene; V was cut back by 9 bases and J by 1 base. CDR3 amino acids: CASWRQGNTEAFF. Here the CDR3 DNA reads TGTGCCAGCTGGCGACAGGGGAACACTGAAGCTTTCTTT.

The rearrangement links TRBV5-6 to TRBJ2-2; 8 bases are a match to TRBD2. J gave up 0 bases and V 5 bases, and 9 bases lay outside the gene matches. The germline V gene encodes CDR1 SGHDT and CDR2 YYEEEE. The CDR3 has 17 amino acids. The CDR3 coding sequence is TGTGCCAGCAGTCCACTCGCGGGGGGAACGAACACCGGGGAGCTGTTTTTT. This gives the protein CASSPLAGGTNTGELFF. The full variable domain, with the rest looked up from reference TRBV5-6 and TRBJ2-2, is DAGVTQSPTHLIKTRGQQVTLRCSPKSGHDTVSWYQQALGQGPQFIFQYYEEEERQRGNFPDRFSGHQFPNYSSELNVNALLLGDSALYLCASSPLAGGTNTGELFFGEGSRLTVL.

The V call is TRBV3-1 (or the pseudogene TRBV3-2), the J call TRBJ2-7; D ambiguous. This CDR3 is built from 13 residues. V lost 5 bases, J lost 5 bases, and 13 bases lay in between. In germline, CDR1 is LGHDT, CDR2 YNNKEL (reference sequence). The CDR3 region is CASSISLPHEQYF. CDR3 DNA: TGTGCCAGCAGCATATCTCTCCCCCACGAGCAGTACTTC.

The chain carries TRBV18 and TRBJ1-3; 9 nucleotides align to TRBD1. CDR1 is KGHSH and CDR2 is LQKENI in the germline V gene. V trimming: 6 bases; J trimming: 4 bases; junction bases outside the gene matches: 7. The CDR3 has 15 amino acids. In nucleotides, the CDR3 is TGTGCCAGCTCTCGGGGACAGGGTCAAGGAAACACCATATATTTT. The encoded protein is CASSRGQGQGNTIYF.

The V call is TRBV7-8, the J call TRBJ1-4, with 11 bases identical to TRBD1. CDR3 length equals 15 residues. The V gene's germline CDR1 is SGHVS and CDR2 FQNEAQ. V gave up 3 bases and J gave up 8 bases; unmatched junction bases: 5. The CDR3 reads CASSFGTGGWEKLFF. The CDR3 DNA reads TGTGCCAGCAGCTTCGGGACAGGGGGTTGGGAAAAACTGTTTTTT.

The CDR3 sequence is CASSLGTSGRRIGEQFF. DNA for the CDR3: TGTGCCAGCAGCTTGGGCACTAGCGGGAGGAGGATTGGAGAGCAGTTCTTC. The rearrangement joins TRBV5-4 to TRBJ2-1; 12 bases fit TRBD2. With V trimmed by 0 bases and J by 10 bases, 11 bases remained unmatched. This CDR3 spans 17 amino acids. Per germline, CDR1 SGHNT and CDR2 YYREEE (reference sequence).

The CDR3 sequence is CASSLGSGDTQYF. CDR3 bases: TGTGCCAGCAGCTTAGGGAGTGGGGATACGCAGTATTTT. The chain is built from TRBV7-2 and TRBJ2-3; D unclear. Trimming shortened V by 1 base and J by 6 bases, and 8 bases separated the two germline ends. The V gene's germline CDR1 is SGHTA and CDR2 FQGNSA. This CDR3 spans 13 amino acids.

This clone appeared a single time. The genes are TRBV6-5 and TRBJ1-2; 8 bases fit TRBD1. Germline CDR1 MNHEY, CDR2 SVGAGI. The CDR3 is made up of 15 amino acids. V was clipped by 6 bases and J by 7 bases; unmatched bases: 13. DNA for the CDR3: TGTGCCAGCAGACCAGGGGGCCAGGGGCGAGGTGGCTACACCTTC. This translates into CASRPGGQGRGGYTF.

The chain is built from TRBV2 and TRBJ2-7; TRBD1 agrees at 9 bases. CDR3 length: 14 amino acids. J was trimmed by 2 bases and V by 7 bases; bases with no gene match: 6. Germline V gene sequence: CDR1 SNHLY, CDR2 FYNNEI. This CDR3 reads CASTPGTGTYEQYF. The CDR3 DNA reads as TGTGCCAGCACCCCTGGGACAGGGACCTACGAGCAGTACTTC.

J is TRBJ1-2 and V is TRBV5-5; D is unclear. Germline V gene sequence: CDR1 SGHKS, CDR2 YYEKEE (reference sequence). CDR3 length equals 14 residues. With 1 base removed from V and 4 bases from J, the gap between germline ends came to 11 bases. CDR3 DNA sequence: TGTGCCAGCAGCTTGCTGTTGGAGATCTATGGCTACACCTTC. Its protein is CASSLLLEIYGYTF. The variable domain in full, completed from reference TRBV5-5 and TRBJ1-2, reads DAGVTQSPTHLIKTRGQQVTLRCSPISGHKSVSWYQQVLGQGPQFIFQYYEKEERGRGNFPDRFSARQFPNYSSELNVNALLLGDSALYLCASSLLLEIYGYTFGSGTRLTVV.

J is TRBJ2-2 and V is TRBV24-1; 7 nucleotides match TRBD2. The CDR3 is 17 amino acids. Looked up from germline, CDR1 is KGHDR and CDR2 is SFDVKD. The V gene end was trimmed by 5 bases and the J gene end by 2 bases; junction bases not matched to a gene: 10. Here the CDR3 reads CATSGKLLAGNTGELFF. CDR3 sequence (DNA): TGTGCCACCAGTGGGAAATTGTTAGCGGGCAACACCGGGGAGCTGTTTTTT.

The gene calls are TRBV19 and TRBJ2-5, with 15 bases identical to TRBD2. CDR3 length: 17 amino acids. Germline CDR1 and CDR2: LNHDA and SQIVND (reference sequence). Trimming cost V 4 bases and J 7 bases; bases outside gene matches: 10. The CDR3 bases are TGTGCCAGTAGTACCCCCGGACTAGCGGGGGGGCTTGTGACCCAGTACTTC. It specifies CASSTPGLAGGLVTQYF.

This clone was detected only once. This chain connects TRBV5-1 to TRBJ1-1; no clear D. Trimming removed 6 bases at V and 1 base at J, with 13 bases between. The germline gives CDR1 SGHRS, CDR2 YFSETQ. CDR3 length: 14 residues. Here the CDR3 reads CASTIIGGNTEAFF. DNA of the CDR3: TGCGCCAGCACGATTATCGGAGGGAACACTGAAGCTTTCTTT. Combining the CDR3 with reference TRBV5-1 and TRBJ1-1 gives the whole variable domain KAGVTQTPRYLIKTRGQQVTLSCSPISGHRSVSWYQQTPGQGLQFLFEYFSETQRNKGNFPGRFSGRQFSNSRSEMNVSTLELGDSALYLCASTIIGGNTEAFFGQGTRLTVV.